This T cell receptor (beta chain) is from a study of OX40 agonist ivuxolimab in advanced cancers. Prior autoimmune disease or systemic immunosuppression barred patients. V lost 4 bases, J lost 5 bases, and 12 bases stayed unmatched. Looked up from germline, CDR1 is PRHDT and CDR2 is FYEKMQ (reference sequence). This CDR3 is built from 16 residues. Sequencing was performed with immunoSEQ multiplex PCR; in TCRdb, only in-frame clones are kept and a portion is missing. Seen here are some 65,000 clones, 85% observed once, and the top ten hold approximately 4.3%. The rearrangement uses TRBV13 and TRBJ1-1; 8 positions match TRBD1. The sequencing used CD4+ or CD8+ T cells sorted from blood, collected in a trial of the OX40 agonist ivuxolimab. This TCR derives from an adult with an advanced solid tumor such as melanoma, head and neck, liver or kidney cancer. This CDR3 reads CASSSFQGAVRTEAFF. CDR3 sequence (DNA): TGTGCCAGCAGCTCTTTCCAGGGGGCGGTGAGAACTGAAGCTTTCTTT.